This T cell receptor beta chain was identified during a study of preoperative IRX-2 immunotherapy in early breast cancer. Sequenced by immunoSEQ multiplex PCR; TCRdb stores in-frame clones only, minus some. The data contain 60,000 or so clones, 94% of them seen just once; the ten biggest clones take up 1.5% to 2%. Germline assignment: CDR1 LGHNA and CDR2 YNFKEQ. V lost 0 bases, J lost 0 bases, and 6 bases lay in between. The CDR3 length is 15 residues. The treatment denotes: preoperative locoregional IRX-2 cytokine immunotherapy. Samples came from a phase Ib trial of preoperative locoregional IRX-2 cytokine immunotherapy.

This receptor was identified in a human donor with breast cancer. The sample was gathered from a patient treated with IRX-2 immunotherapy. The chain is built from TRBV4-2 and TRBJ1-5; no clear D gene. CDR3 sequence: CASSQDFASNQPQHF. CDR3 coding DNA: TGTGCCAGCAGCCAAGATTTTGCTAGCAATCAGCCCCAGCATTTT.